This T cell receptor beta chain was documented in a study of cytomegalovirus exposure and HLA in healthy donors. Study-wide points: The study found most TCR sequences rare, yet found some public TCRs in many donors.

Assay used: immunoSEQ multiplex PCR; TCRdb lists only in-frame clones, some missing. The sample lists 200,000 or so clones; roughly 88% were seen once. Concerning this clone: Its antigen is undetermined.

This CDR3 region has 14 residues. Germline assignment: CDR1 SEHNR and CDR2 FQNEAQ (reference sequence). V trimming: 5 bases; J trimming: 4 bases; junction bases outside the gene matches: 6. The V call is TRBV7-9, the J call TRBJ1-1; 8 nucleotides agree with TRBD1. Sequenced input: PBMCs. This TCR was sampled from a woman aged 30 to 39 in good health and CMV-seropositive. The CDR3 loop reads CASSPGGVSTEAFF. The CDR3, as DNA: TGTGCCAGCAGCCCAGGGGGCGTAAGCACTGAAGCTTTCTTT.